The rows below give T cell receptor beta chains drawn from one sample of a study of cytomegalovirus exposure and HLA in healthy donors. The assay was immunoSEQ multiplex PCR, and TCRdb's table has in-frame clones only and misses some. The table has about 160,000 clones, 85% seen once. The specimen was PBMCs. These receptors were taken from a man aged 25-45 years in good health and CMV-seropositive. CDR3s include the opening cysteine and the closing phenylalanine or tryptophan. D genes are given only for firm matches. Only part of the rows carry a size: once, few, many, or a class if the clone is expanded.

clone_size	j_call	v_call	d_call	cdr3_aa	cdr3_nt
.	TRBJ2-7	TRBV7-9	TRBD2	CASSRGLAESYEQYF	TGTGCCAGCAGCCGAGGACTAGCGGAATCCTACGAGCAGTACTTC
.	TRBJ2-5	TRBV9	.	CASSLGARQETQYF	TGTGCCAGCAGCTTAGGGGCACGGCAAGAGACCCAGTACTTC
.	TRBJ2-2	TRBV5-1	.	CASSSRGSTGELFF	TGCGCCAGCAGTTCCAGAGGCTCAACCGGGGAGCTGTTTTTT
.	TRBJ2-2	TRBV6-5	.	CASSYSPQANTGELFF	TGTGCCAGCAGTTACTCACCACAGGCGAACACCGGGGAGCTGTTTTTT
.	TRBJ1-6	TRBV2	TRBD1	CASNQQGMRNSPLHF	TGTGCCAGCAATCAACAGGGGATGCGTAATTCACCCCTCCACTTT
few	TRBJ2-3	TRBV7-3	TRBD2	CASSLSPAGGRDTQYF	TGTGCCAGCAGCTTAAGTCCAGCGGGGGGCCGGGATACGCAGTATTTT
.	TRBJ2-7	TRBV5-4	TRBD1	CASSAGQGRDEQYF	TGTGCCAGCAGCGCGGGACAGGGCCGAGACGAGCAGTACTTC
many	TRBJ2-5	TRBV4-3	TRBD2	CASSQDYGGGETQYF	TGCGCCAGCAGCCAAGATTACGGGGGGGGAGAGACCCAGTACTTC
.	TRBJ1-6	TRBV7-2	.	CASSLEPRTALSYNSPLHF	TGTGCCAGCAGCTTAGAGCCCCGGACAGCACTCTCCTATAATTCACCCCTCCACTTT
.	TRBJ1-5	TRBV4-3	.	CASSQDTHSGQPQHF	TGCGCCAGCAGCCAAGATACTCATTCCGGTCAGCCCCAGCATTTT
.	TRBJ2-6	TRBV2	TRBD1	CASSPRDSRRGANVLTF	TGTGCCAGCAGCCCCCGGGACAGCCGAAGGGGGGCCAACGTCCTGACTTTC
.	TRBJ2-5	TRBV7-2	.	CASKGGGPLKETQYF	TGTGCCAGCAAGGGGGGGGGCCCCCTTAAAGAGACCCAGTACTTC
.	TRBJ2-3	TRBV4-1	.	CASSQDRGAGDTQYF	TGCGCCAGCAGCCAAGACCGGGGGGCGGGAGATACGCAGTATTTT
.	TRBJ1-5	TRBV4-3	.	CASSQDGTSGQPQHF	TGCGCCAGCAGCCAAGATGGGACTTCCGGACAGCCCCAGCATTTT
.	TRBJ2-3	TRBV7-2	TRBD2	CASSLDISGGPDTQYF	TGTGCCAGCAGCTTAGATATTAGCGGGGGCCCAGATACGCAGTATTTT
.	TRBJ2-7	TRBV4-2	TRBD1	CASSQESRQGPLAYEQYF	TGTGCCAGCAGCCAAGAAAGTCGACAGGGACCTCTCGCCTACGAGCAGTACTTC
once	TRBJ2-2	TRBV27	.	CASSWQKNTGELFF	TGTGCCAGCAGTTGGCAGAAGAACACCGGGGAGCTGTTTTTT
.	TRBJ2-6	TRBV29-1	.	CSVGGQGANVLTF	TGCAGCGTTGGGGGGCAAGGGGCCAACGTCCTGACTTTC